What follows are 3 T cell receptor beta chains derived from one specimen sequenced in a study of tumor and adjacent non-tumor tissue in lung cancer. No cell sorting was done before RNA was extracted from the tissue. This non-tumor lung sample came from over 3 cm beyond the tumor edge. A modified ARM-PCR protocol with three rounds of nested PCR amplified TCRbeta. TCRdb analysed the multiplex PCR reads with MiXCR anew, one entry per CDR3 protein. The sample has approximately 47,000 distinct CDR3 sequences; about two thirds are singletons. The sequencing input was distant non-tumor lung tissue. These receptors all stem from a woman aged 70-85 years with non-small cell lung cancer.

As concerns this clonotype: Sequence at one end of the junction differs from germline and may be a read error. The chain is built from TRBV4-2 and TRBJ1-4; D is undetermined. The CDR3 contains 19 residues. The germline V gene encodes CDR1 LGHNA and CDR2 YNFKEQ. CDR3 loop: CVSSPGPGEIIATNEKLFF. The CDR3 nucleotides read TGTGTCAGCAGCCCAGGACCGGGAGAGATCATTGCAACTAATGAAAAACTTTTTTTT.

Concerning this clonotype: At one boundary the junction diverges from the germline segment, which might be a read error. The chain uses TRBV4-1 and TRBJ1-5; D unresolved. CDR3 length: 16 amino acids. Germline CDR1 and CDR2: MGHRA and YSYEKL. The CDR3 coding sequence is TGCGCCAGCAGCGGATGGGATAACGATAGCAATCAGTCCCAGCATTTT. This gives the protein CASSGWDNDSNQSQHF.

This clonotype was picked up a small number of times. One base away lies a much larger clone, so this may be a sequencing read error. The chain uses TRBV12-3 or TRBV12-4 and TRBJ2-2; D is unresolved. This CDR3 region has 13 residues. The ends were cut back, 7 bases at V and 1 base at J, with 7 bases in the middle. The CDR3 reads CASNFLNTGELFF. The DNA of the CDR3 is TGTGCCAGCAATTTCCTGAACACCGGGGAGCTGTTTTTT.